This T cell receptor (beta chain) originates from a study of PD-L1 blockade in urothelial cancer. As for the study in general: Between 0 and 3 prior chemotherapy regimens had been given to patients. Blood analysis was done at 3 weeks (second dose) and 6 weeks after treatment began. Study-wide points: Tumor-associated clones in blood expanded more at 3 weeks in durable-benefit patients.

Comments on this clone: Its antigen is unidentified.

This CDR3 has 16 amino acids. Germline V lookup: CDR1 SGHRS, CDR2 YFSETQ. The trim removed 2 bases at V and 7 bases at J, leaving 13 bases unmatched. Time point described: peripheral blood 6 weeks after treatment start. Generated by immunoSEQ multiplex PCR, the TCRdb table keeps only in-frame clones and is missing some. Among about 40,000 clones listed, approximately 88% were seen once. The origin of this receptor is a man aged 40-50 years with urothelial cancer. The V and J genes are TRBV5-1 and TRBJ2-7; 9 nucleotides match TRBD2. The input for sequencing was PBMCs, taken around atezolizumab (anti-PD-L1) treatment. DNA for the CDR3: TGCGCCAGCAGCTTAAATACCGGCGGGAGGGCCAGTGAGCAGTACTTC. Translation: CASSLNTGGRASEQYF.